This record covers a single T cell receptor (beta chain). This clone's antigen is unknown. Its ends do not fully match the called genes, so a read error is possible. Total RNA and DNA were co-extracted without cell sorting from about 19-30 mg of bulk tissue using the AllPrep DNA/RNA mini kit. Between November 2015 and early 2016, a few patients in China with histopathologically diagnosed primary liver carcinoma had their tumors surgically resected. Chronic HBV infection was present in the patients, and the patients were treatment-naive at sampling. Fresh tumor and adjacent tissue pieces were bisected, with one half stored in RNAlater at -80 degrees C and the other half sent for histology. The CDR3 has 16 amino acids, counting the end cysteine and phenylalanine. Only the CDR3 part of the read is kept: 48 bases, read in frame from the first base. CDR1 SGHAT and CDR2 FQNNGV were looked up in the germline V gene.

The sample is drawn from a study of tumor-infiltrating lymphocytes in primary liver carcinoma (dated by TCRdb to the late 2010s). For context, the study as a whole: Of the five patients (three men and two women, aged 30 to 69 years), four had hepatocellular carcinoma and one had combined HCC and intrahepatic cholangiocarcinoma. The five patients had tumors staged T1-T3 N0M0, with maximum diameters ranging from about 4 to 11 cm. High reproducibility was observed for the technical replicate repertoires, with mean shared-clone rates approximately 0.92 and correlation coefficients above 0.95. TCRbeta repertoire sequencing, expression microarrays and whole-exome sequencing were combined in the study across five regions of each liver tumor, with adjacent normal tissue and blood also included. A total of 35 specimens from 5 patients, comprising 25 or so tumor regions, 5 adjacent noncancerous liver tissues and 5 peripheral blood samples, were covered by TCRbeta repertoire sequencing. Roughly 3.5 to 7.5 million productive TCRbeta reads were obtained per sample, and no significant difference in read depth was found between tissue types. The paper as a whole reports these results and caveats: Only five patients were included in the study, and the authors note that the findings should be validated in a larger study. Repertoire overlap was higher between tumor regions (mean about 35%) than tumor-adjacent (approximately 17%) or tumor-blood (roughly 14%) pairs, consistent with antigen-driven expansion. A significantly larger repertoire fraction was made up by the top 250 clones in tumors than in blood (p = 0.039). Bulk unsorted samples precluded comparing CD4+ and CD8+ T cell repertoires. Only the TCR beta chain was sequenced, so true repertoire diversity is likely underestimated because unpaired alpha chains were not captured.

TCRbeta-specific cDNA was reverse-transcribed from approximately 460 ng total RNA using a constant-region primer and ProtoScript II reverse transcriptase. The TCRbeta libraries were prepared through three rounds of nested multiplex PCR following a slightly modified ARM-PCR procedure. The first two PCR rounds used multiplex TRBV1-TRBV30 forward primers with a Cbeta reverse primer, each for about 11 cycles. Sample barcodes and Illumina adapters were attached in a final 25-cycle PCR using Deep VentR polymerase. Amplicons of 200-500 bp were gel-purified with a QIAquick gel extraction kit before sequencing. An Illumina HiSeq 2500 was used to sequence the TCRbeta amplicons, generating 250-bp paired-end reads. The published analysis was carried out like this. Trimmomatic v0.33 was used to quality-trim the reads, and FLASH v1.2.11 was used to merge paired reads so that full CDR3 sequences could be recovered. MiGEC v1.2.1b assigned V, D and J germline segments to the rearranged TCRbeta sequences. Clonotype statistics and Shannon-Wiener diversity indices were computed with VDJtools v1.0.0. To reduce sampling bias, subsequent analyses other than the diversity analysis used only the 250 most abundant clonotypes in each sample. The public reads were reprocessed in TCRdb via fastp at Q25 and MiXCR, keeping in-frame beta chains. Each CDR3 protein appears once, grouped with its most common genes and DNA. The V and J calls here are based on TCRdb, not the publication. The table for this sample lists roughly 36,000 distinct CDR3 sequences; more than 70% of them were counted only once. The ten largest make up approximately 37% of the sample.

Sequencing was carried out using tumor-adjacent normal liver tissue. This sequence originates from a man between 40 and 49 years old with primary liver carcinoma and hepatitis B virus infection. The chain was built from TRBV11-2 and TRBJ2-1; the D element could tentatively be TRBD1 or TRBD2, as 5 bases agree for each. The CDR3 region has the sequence CVSSFGGEGRFNWQFF. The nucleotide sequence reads TGTGTCAGCAGCTTTGGGGGAGAGGGGCGCTTCAATTGGCAGTTCTTC.